This T cell receptor (beta chain) came from a study of CD4 and CD8 cells across lung adenocarcinoma regions. The patients had localized lung adenocarcinoma, a non-small cell subtype. V was cut by 8 bases and J by 6 bases, with 31 bases left in between. CDR3 length equals 18 residues. Per germline, CDR1 WNHNN and CDR2 SYGVQD (reference sequence). TCRdb processed the PCR reads anew with MiXCR; each CDR3 protein has one entry. The data contain more than 6,000 distinct CDR3 sequences, 56% of them singletons. This clonotype is judged large. The chain is built from TRBV10-1 and TRBJ2-5, with D uncertain. The clonotype comes from a female donor with lung adenocarcinoma. The CD4 and CD8 labels of this study may be unreliable. Sequencing was carried out using CD4+ T cells from the center of a lung tumor. CDR3 loop: CASLGGLGTANLRKTQYF. The CDR3 DNA reads TGCGCCAGCCTAGGTGGTTTGGGAACAGCGAACCTTCGGAAGACCCAGTACTTC.